Sequencing of this T cell receptor (beta chain) was carried out in a study of T cells in Graves' hyperthyroidism and ophthalmopathy. Across the study: Peripheral blood collection took place at initial diagnosis, before any treatment.

TCR beta CDR3 regions were amplified from RNA. The study used the HTBI primer set for a first-round RT-PCR of the TCR CDR3. Via MiXCR, TCRdb re-called the multiplex PCR reads, giving one row per CDR3 protein. The sample holds 300,000 to 350,000 distinct CDR3 sequences, about a sixth seen once. The CDR3 has 13 amino acids. J was trimmed by 5 bases and V by 8 bases; bases with no gene match: 8. Germline lookup yields CDR1 SGHVS and CDR2 FNYEAQ. The sample was blood. This sequence joins TRBV7-6 and TRBJ2-5; 7 positions match TRBD2. This clonotype was sampled from a woman in her 40s with Graves' ophthalmopathy. This chain's CDR3 is CASQRVGGETQYF. The CDR3 DNA reads TGTGCCAGCCAACGTGTGGGAGGGGAGACCCAGTACTTC.